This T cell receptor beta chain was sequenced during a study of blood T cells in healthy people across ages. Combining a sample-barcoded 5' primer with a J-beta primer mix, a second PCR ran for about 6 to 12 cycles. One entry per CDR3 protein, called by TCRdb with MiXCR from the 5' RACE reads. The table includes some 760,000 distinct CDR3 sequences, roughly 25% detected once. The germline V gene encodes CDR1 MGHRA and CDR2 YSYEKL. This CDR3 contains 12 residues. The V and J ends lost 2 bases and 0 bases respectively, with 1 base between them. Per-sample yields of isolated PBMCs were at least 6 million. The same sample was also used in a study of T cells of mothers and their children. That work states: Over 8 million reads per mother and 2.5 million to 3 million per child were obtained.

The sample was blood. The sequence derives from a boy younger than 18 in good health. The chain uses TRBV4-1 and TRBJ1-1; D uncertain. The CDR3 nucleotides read TGCGCCAGCAGCCAACTGAACACTGAAGCTTTCTTT. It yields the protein CASSQLNTEAFF.